This T cell receptor beta chain was sequenced for a study of T cells after yellow fever vaccination. This clonotype was seen a handful of times. TCRdb analysed the 5' RACE reads with MiXCR anew, one entry per CDR3 protein. The sample comprises 450,000 to 550,000 distinct CDR3 sequences, just over 20% of which are singletons, and less than 20% rests with the top ten. The TCR comes from a man between 18 and 35 years old who received the YFV17D yellow fever vaccine. The sample here was PBMCs, taken 20 to 25 days after the first yellow fever vaccination.

CDR3: CASSQVNSGNTIYF. In nucleotides, the CDR3 is TGTGCCAGCAGCCAAGTCAACTCTGGAAACACCATATATTTT. The chain combines TRBV3-1 with TRBJ1-3; no definite D call. CDR3 size: 14 residues. CDR1 is LGHDT, CDR2 YNNKEL, per germline (reference sequence). Trimming removed 1 base from V and 0 bases from J, with 4 bases in between.